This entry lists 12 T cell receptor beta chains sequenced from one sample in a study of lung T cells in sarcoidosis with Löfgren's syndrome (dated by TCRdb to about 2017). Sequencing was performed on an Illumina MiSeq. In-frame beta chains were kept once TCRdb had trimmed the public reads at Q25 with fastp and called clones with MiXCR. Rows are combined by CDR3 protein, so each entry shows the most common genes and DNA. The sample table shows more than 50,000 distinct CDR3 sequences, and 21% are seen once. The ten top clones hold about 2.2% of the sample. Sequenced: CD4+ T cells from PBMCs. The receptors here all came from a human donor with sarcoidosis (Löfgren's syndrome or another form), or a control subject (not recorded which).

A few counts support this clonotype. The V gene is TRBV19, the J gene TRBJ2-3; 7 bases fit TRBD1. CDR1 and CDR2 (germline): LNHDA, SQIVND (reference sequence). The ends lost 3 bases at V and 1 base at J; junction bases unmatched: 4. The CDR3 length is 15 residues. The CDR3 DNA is TGTGCCAGTAGTATTGGGACAGCGGGCACAGATACGCAGTATTTT. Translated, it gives CASSIGTAGTDTQYF.

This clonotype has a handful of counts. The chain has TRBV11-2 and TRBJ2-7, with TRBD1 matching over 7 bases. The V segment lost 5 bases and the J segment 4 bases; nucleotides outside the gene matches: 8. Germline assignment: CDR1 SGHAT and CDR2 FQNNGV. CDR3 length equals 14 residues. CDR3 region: CASSTQQGPYEQYV. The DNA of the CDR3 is TGTGCCAGCAGCACCCAACAGGGGCCTTACGAGCAGTACGTC.

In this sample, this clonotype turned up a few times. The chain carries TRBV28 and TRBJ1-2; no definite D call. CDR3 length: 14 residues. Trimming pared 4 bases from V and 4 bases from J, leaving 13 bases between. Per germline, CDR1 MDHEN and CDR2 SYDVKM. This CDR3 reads CASSSPRQRYGYTF. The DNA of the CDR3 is TGTGCCAGCAGTTCCCCCCGGCAACGCTATGGCTACACCTTC.

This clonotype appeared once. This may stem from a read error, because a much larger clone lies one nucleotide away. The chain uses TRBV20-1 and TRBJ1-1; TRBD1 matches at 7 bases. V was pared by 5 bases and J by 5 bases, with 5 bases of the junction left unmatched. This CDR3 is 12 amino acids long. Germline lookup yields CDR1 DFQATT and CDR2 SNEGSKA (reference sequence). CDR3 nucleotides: TGCAGTGCTTTCCAGGGGGAGACTGAAGCTTTCTTT. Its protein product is CSAFQGETEAFF.

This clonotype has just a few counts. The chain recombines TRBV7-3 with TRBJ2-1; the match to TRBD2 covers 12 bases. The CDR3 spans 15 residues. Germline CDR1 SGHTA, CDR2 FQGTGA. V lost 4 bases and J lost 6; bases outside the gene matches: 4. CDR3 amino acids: CASSSGLAGFNEQFF. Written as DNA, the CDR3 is TGTGCCAGCAGCTCGGGACTAGCGGGTTTCAATGAGCAGTTCTTC.

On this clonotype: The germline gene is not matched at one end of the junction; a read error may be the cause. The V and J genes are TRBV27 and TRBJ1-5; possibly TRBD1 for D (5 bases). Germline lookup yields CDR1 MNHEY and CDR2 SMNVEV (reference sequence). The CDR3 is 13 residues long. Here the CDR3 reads CASRMGLNQPQHF. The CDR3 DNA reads TGCGCCAGCAGAATGGGGCTAAATCAGCCCCAGCATTTT.

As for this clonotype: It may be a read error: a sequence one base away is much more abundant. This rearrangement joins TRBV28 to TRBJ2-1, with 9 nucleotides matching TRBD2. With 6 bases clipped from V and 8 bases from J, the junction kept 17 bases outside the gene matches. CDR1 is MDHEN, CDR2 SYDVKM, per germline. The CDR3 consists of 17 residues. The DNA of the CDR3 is TGTGCCAGCAGCTCCGGAGGACTAGCGAGAGGTAGGGATGAGCAGTTCTTC. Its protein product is CASSSGGLARGRDEQFF. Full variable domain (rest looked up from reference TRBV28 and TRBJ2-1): DVKVTQSSRYLVKRTGEKVFLECVQDMDHENMFWYRQDPGLGLRLIYFSYDVKMKEKGDIPEGYSVSREKKERFSLILESASTNQTSMYLCASSSGGLARGRDEQFFGPGTRLTVL.

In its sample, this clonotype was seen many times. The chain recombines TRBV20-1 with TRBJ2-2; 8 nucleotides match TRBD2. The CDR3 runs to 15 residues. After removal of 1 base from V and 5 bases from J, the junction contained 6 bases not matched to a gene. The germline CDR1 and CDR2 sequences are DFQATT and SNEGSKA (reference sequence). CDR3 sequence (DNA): TGCAGTGCTAGAGCCAGCGGGAGCGGGACCGGGGAGCTGTTTTTT. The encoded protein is CSARASGSGTGELFF.

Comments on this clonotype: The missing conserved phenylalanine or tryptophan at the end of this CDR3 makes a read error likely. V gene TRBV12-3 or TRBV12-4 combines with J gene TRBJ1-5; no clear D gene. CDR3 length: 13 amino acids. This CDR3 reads CASSKGFNQSQHL. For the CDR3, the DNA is TGTGCCAGCAGTAAGGGTTTTAATCAGTCCCAGCATCTT.

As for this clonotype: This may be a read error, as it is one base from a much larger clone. DNA for the CDR3: TGCAGTGCCGGGGCTAGCGGATCTAACACCGGGGAGCTGTTTTTT. Translated, it gives CSAGASGSNTGELFF. This sequence joins TRBV20-1 and TRBJ2-2; 7 positions agree with TRBD2. With 6 bases clipped from V and 2 bases from J, the junction kept 9 bases outside the gene matches. Germline values: CDR1 DFQATT, CDR2 SNEGSKA (reference sequence). CDR3 length: 15 residues.

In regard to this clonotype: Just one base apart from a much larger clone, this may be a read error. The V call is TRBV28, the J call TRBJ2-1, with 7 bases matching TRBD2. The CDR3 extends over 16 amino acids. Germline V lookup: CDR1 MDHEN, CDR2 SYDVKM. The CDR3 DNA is TGTGCCAGCAGTTTTGGGGGGAGGGGTTCCTACAATGAGAAGTTCTTC. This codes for CASSFGGRGSYNEKFF. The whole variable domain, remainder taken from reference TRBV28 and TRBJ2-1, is DVKVTQSSRYLVKRTGEKVFLECVQDMDHENMFWYRQDPGLGLRLIYFSYDVKMKEKGDIPEGYSVSREKKERFSLILESASTNQTSMYLCASSFGGRGSYNEKFFGPGTRLTVL.

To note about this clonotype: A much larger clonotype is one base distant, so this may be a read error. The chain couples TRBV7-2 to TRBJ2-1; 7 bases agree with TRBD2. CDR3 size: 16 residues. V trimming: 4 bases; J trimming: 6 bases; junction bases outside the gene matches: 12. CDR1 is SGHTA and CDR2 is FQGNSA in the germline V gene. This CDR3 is CASSSWTSSGSNEQFF. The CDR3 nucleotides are TGTGCCAGCAGCTCATGGACCTCTAGCGGAAGCAATGAGCAGTTCTTC.